These 17 T cell receptor beta chains were sequenced from one sample in a study of blood T cell repertoires in COVID-19. Some clones are missing from TCRdb's copy, which holds only in-frame ones; the method was immunoSEQ multiplex PCR. The sample lists roughly 250,000 clones; approximately 85% were seen once. Sequenced material: peripheral blood. These receptors originate from a woman in her 30s with acute or convalescent COVID-19.

This sequence joins TRBV2 and TRBJ2-7; D ambiguous. The germline CDR1 and CDR2 sequences are SNHLY and FYNNEI. V shed 7 bases and J shed 0 bases, with 7 bases lying between them. The CDR3 extends over 12 amino acids. The CDR3: CASMRSSYEQYF. The DNA for the CDR3 is TGTGCCAGCATGAGGTCCTCCTACGAGCAGTACTTC.

The rearrangement links TRBV7-9 to TRBJ2-1; 9 bases match TRBD2. The trim removed 4 bases at V and 2 bases at J, leaving 12 bases unmatched. CDR3 length: 18 residues. CDR1 is SEHNR and CDR2 is FQNEAQ in the germline V gene (reference sequence). The CDR3 coding sequence is TGTGCCAGCAGCTCCTTAGGGATAGCGGGAGTCGCCTACAATGAGCAGTTCTTC. Protein: CASSSLGIAGVAYNEQFF.

The V and J genes are TRBV6-5 and TRBJ1-2; TRBD1 matches 8 bases. The CDR3 runs to 14 residues. J lost 4 bases, V lost 6 bases, and 7 bases had no gene match. The germline CDR1 and CDR2 sequences are MNHEY and SVGAGI. CDR3 DNA: TGTGCCAGCAGCGAGACAGGGGCTACCTATGGCTACACCTTC. Translation gives CASSETGATYGYTF.

The V and J genes are TRBV7-9 and TRBJ2-7; TRBD2 might be the D (6 bases). Germline CDR1 and CDR2: SEHNR and FQNEAQ (reference sequence). V was shortened by 5 bases and J by 7 bases, with 21 bases between the two germline ends. The length of the CDR3 is 15 residues. The DNA for the CDR3 is TGTGCCAGCAGCCCCAAGGGCGGGAAATGGTTGGAGCAGTACTTC. Translated, it gives CASSPKGGKWLEQYF.

The J gene is TRBJ2-7, the V gene TRBV5-4; D possibly corresponds to TRBD1 (5 bases). CDR1 is SGHNT and CDR2 is YYREEE in the germline V gene (reference sequence). V lost 4 bases and J 4 bases, leaving 15 bases between the germline ends. This CDR3 comprises 14 residues. The CDR3: CASSVVARTYEQYF. CDR3 nucleotide sequence: TGTGCCAGCAGCGTAGTAGCAAGGACATACGAGCAGTACTTC.

The genes are TRBV7-9 and TRBJ2-1; 9 bases agree with TRBD2. The CDR3 extends over 16 amino acids. Germline values: CDR1 SEHNR, CDR2 FQNEAQ (reference sequence). With 2 bases clipped from V and 0 bases from J, the junction kept 2 bases outside the gene matches. DNA of the CDR3: TGTGCCAGCAGCTTAAGGACTAGCGACTCCTACAATGAGCAGTTCTTC. It is translated as CASSLRTSDSYNEQFF.

This rearrangement joins TRBV5-8 to TRBJ2-7; 7 bases are shared with TRBD2. CDR3 length equals 14 residues. Trimming at V came to 5 bases and at J to 6 bases, leaving 11 bases not matched to a gene. Germline CDR1 reads SGHTS; CDR2 reads YDEGEE. The CDR3 reads CASRGGLVTVEQYF. The CDR3 nucleotides read TGTGCCAGCAGGGGAGGACTAGTCACCGTCGAGCAGTACTTC.

The chain has TRBV29-1 and TRBJ2-2, with TRBD1 matching over 7 bases. Germline CDR1 is SQVTM and CDR2 is ANQGSEA. The CDR3 sequence is 14 residues long. V dropped 5 bases and J dropped 0; count of bases not matched to a gene: 3. The CDR3 loop is CSVHQGANTGELFF. Written as DNA, the CDR3 is TGCAGCGTTCACCAGGGGGCGAACACCGGGGAGCTGTTTTTT.

The rearrangement joins TRBV5-4 to TRBJ2-1; 10 bases are a match to TRBD2. Germline V gene lookup returns CDR1 SGHNT and CDR2 YYREEE (reference sequence). There are 15 residues in the CDR3. J was trimmed by 3 bases and V by 3 bases; bases with no gene match: 3. The CDR3: CASSSAGGFYNEQFF. CDR3 DNA sequence: TGTGCCAGCAGCTCAGCGGGAGGGTTCTACAATGAGCAGTTCTTC.

This clone was seen more than once but under ten times. The genes are TRBV7-8 and TRBJ2-7; D is unclear. The CDR3 covers 15 residues. The V gene's germline CDR1 is SGHVS and CDR2 FQNEAQ. The germline V and J ends were trimmed by 2 bases and 3 bases, with 14 bases remaining between them. Written as DNA, the CDR3 is TGTGCCAGCAGCTTACGTTCTCTAGTAGGCTACGAGCAGTACTTC. It is translated as CASSLRSLVGYEQYF.

The CDR3 here is CASSGGQGGTKNIQYF. The CDR3 DNA sequence: TGTGCCAGCAGCGGAGGGCAGGGGGGAACCAAAAACATTCAGTACTTC. The rearrangement joins TRBV5-4 to TRBJ2-4; tentative D call: TRBD1 (7 bases). Per germline, CDR1 SGHNT and CDR2 YYREEE (reference sequence). The CDR3 sequence is 16 residues long. The ends were cut back, 4 bases at V and 2 bases at J, with 16 bases in the middle.

In this sample, this clone turned up a few times. V usage is TRBV6-2 or TRBV6-3 and J usage is TRBJ2-1; 9 bases fit TRBD2. V shed 4 bases and J 9 bases; nucleotides not matched to a gene: 10. CDR1 is MNHEY and CDR2 is SVGEGT in the germline V gene. There are 15 residues in the CDR3. The CDR3 coding sequence is TGTGCCAGCAGTTCCCAGCGGGAGGTTCAAGGTGAGCAGTTCTTC. Amino acid sequence: CASSSQREVQGEQFF.

V is TRBV4-3 and J is TRBJ2-7, with TRBD2 as a possible D gene (6 bases). V lost 0 bases to trimming and J lost 0 bases, with 18 bases between them. Germline CDR1 is LGHNA and CDR2 is YSLEER. The CDR3 spans 18 residues. The CDR3 DNA follows: TGCGCCAGCAGCCAAGATGCGGCCAACATCGGGGGCTCCTACGAGCAGTACTTC. It specifies CASSQDAANIGGSYEQYF.

The chain links TRBV2 to TRBJ2-6; D is undetermined. Germline CDR1 is SNHLY and CDR2 is FYNNEI. Trimming removed 6 bases at V and 0 bases at J, with 6 bases between. This CDR3 comprises 14 residues. CDR3: CASRRISGANVLTF. CDR3 sequence (DNA): TGTGCCAGCAGGAGGATCTCTGGGGCCAACGTCCTGACTTTC.

This sequence joins TRBV5-1 and TRBJ2-3; possible D gene TRBD2, 6 bases. The CDR3 has 15 amino acids. Germline V CDR1 and CDR2: SGHRS, YFSETQ. Trimming removed 6 bases at V and 2 bases at J, with 16 bases between. This chain's CDR3 is CASTRGRDFTDTQYF. Written as DNA, the CDR3 is TGCGCCAGCACCCGGGGAAGGGACTTCACAGATACGCAGTATTTT.

The chain joins TRBV19 to TRBJ2-1, with TRBD2 matching over 8 bases. This CDR3 contains 15 residues. Germline assignment: CDR1 LNHDA and CDR2 SQIVND (reference sequence). With V trimmed by 7 bases and J by 0 bases, 5 bases remained unmatched. This CDR3 reads CASKTSGSSYNEQFF. Written as DNA, the CDR3 is TGTGCCAGTAAAACTAGCGGAAGCTCCTACAATGAGCAGTTCTTC.

The V and J genes are TRBV5-1 and TRBJ2-1; 10 nucleotides agree with TRBD2. This CDR3 region has 16 residues. Losses at the gene ends were 0 bases for V and 6 bases for J; bases not matched to a gene: 6. Germline loops: CDR1 SGHRS, CDR2 YFSETQ. The CDR3 here is CASSLAGTSAFNEQFF. In DNA, the CDR3 is TGCGCCAGCAGCTTGGCGGGGACTAGCGCCTTCAATGAGCAGTTCTTC.